This T cell receptor (beta chain) was identified during a study of STAT5B mutations in CD4+ large granular lymphocyte leukemia. The repertoire was sequenced with immunoSEQ multiplex PCR; TCRdb's copy has only in-frame clones and lacks some. The sample includes 20,000 to 25,000 clones, roughly 77% of them seen just once. This receptor was obtained from a human donor in good health. Sequencing used CD4+ T cells from blood buffy coats.

CDR3 in amino acids: CASSQTSGGLNEQFF. The CDR3 DNA reads as TGTGCCAGCTCCCAGACTAGCGGGGGTCTAAATGAGCAGTTCTTC. The rearrangement joins TRBV7-9 to TRBJ2-1; 12 bases are a match to TRBD2. Germline values: CDR1 SEHNR, CDR2 FQNEAQ (reference sequence). The junction had 9 bases not matched to a gene; V was cut back by 8 bases and J by 7 bases. The CDR3 sequence is 15 residues long.